Shown below are 19 T cell receptor beta chains from a single sample sequenced in a study of PD-1 blockade in classical Hodgkin lymphoma (dated by TCRdb to 2018 to 2021). Taken with the paper, the label for time point translates to: cycle 1 day 1 (C1D1), immediately before nivolumab initiation. Every trial patient had relapsed after autologous stem cell transplantation, and cohorts A, B and C differed in prior brentuximab vedotin exposure. CD4+ T cells were purified from thawed PBMCs by magnetic negative selection with a Miltenyi CD4+ T cell isolation kit. Library preparation employed the immunoSEQ multiplex PCR assay. TCRdb took this table from immuneACCESS and kept in-frame rearrangements with V and J called. Such tables lack part of the clones; where checked against another copy, unresolved V genes explain under half of the gap, and the rest is unexplained. This sample has around 34,000 clones in its table, and 80% to 95% of those were observed once. The ten largest clones capture around 0.25% of the sample.

This specimen consisted of CD4+ T cells from blood, obtained at baseline. The receptor source for this set is a human donor with classical Hodgkin lymphoma.

The chain uses TRBV6-4 and TRBJ2-3; no definite D call. The length of the CDR3 is 13 residues. Germline V gives CDR1 MRHNA, CDR2 SNTAGT. The V end lost 2 bases, the J end lost 6 bases, and 9 bases lay between the germline ends. The CDR3 DNA reads TGTGCCAGCAGTGACGGCCTAAGCGATACGCAGTATTTT. Its protein product is CASSDGLSDTQYF.

The V gene is TRBV11-2, the J gene TRBJ1-1, with no clear D. CDR3 length: 14 residues. Trimming removed 4 bases from V and 0 bases from J, with 9 bases in between. Germline V gene lookup returns CDR1 SGHAT and CDR2 FQNNGV. CDR3 protein: CASSSRIMNTEAFF. As DNA, the CDR3 is TGTGCCAGCAGCTCACGGATTATGAACACTGAAGCTTTCTTT.

This chain joins TRBV5-6 and TRBJ1-4; no definite D call. Germline V lookup: CDR1 SGHDT, CDR2 YYEEEE. The CDR3 covers 15 residues. Trimming took off 3 bases at V and 11 bases at J, with 20 bases between the two ends. CDR3 loop: CASSSFPLRDGKLFF. The CDR3, as DNA: TGTGCCAGCAGCTCCTTCCCCCTTCGTGATGGGAAACTGTTTTTT.

V is TRBV28 and J is TRBJ2-5, with D perhaps matching TRBD1 or TRBD2 (6 bases each). The CDR3 loop spans 14 amino acids. Germline loops: CDR1 MDHEN, CDR2 SYDVKM. Trimming left V 5 bases short and J 4 bases short, with 14 bases between. CDR3 DNA: TGTGCCAGCAGTCCTAGGGGGGCTGGAGAGACCCAGTACTTC. This sequence encodes CASSPRGAGETQYF.

This chain uses TRBV2 with TRBJ1-5; D call uncertain. CDR1 and CDR2 (germline): SNHLY, FYNNEI. V dropped 5 bases and J dropped 2 bases, with 13 bases sitting between them. This CDR3 region has 15 residues. As DNA, the CDR3 is TGTGCCAGCAGTTGGGATTTGACGGGCAATCAGCCCCAGCATTTT. Its translation is CASSWDLTGNQPQHF. The full variable domain, completed using reference TRBV2 and TRBJ1-5, is EPEVTQTPSHQVTQMGQEVILRCVPISNHLYFYWYRQILGQKVEFLVSFYNNEISEKSEIFDDQFSVERPDGSNFTLKIRSTKLEDSAMYFCASSWDLTGNQPQHFGDGTRLSIL.

The chain combines TRBV7-8 with TRBJ2-1, with TRBD2 identical over 7 bases. V shed 1 base, J shed 9 bases, and the junction held 9 bases outside the gene matches. The germline V gene has CDR1 SGHVS and CDR2 FQNEAQ. This CDR3 region has 15 residues. CDR3 coding DNA: TGTGCCAGCAGCTTAGTAAGGGAGGGCGGTGTTGAGCAGTTCTTC. Translation gives CASSLVREGGVEQFF.

This chain connects TRBV5-1 to TRBJ2-6; 7 bases map to TRBD2. The V and J ends lost 1 base and 3 bases, in that order; junction bases with no gene match: 4. This CDR3 comprises 16 residues. Germline CDR1 SGHRS, CDR2 YFSETQ. CDR3 in amino acids: CASSLLRTSGANVLTF. In DNA, the CDR3 is TGCGCCAGCAGCTTGCTTCGGACTAGTGGGGCCAACGTCCTGACTTTC.

J is TRBJ2-1 and V is TRBV28; D possibly matches TRBD1 or TRBD2 (5 bases each). V lost 6 bases to trimming and J lost 6 bases, with 18 bases between them. Germline CDR1 is MDHEN and CDR2 is SYDVKM. The CDR3 is 15 residues long. CDR3 nucleotides: TGTGCCAGCAGCGAACCGGGACGGCTACGCAATGAGCAGTTCTTC. This sequence encodes CASSEPGRLRNEQFF.

This chain uses TRBV5-1 with TRBJ2-1; D is uncertain. Germline CDR1 SGHRS, CDR2 YFSETQ. The CDR3 covers 15 residues. V was shortened by 1 base and J by 0 bases, with 8 bases between the two germline ends. DNA for the CDR3: TGCGCCAGCAGCTTGACGGCCCCCTCCTACAATGAGCAGTTCTTC. Its protein product is CASSLTAPSYNEQFF.

The chain uses TRBV28 and TRBJ2-3, with a tentative D call TRBD1 (6 bases). With 2 bases removed from V and 7 bases from J, the gap between germline ends came to 13 bases. CDR3 length: 14 amino acids. CDR1 and CDR2 from the germline V gene are MDHEN and SYDVKM. In DNA form, the CDR3 reads TGTGCCAGCAGTTTAGAACAGGGCAGGAATACGCAGTATTTT. Translation: CASSLEQGRNTQYF. The variable domain in full, completed from reference TRBV28 and TRBJ2-3, reads DVKVTQSSRYLVKRTGEKVFLECVQDMDHENMFWYRQDPGLGLRLIYFSYDVKMKEKGDIPEGYSVSREKKERFSLILESASTNQTSMYLCASSLEQGRNTQYFGPGTRLTVL.

CDR3 residues: CASRPIEGAGTQYF. The DNA for the CDR3 is TGCGCCAGCAGACCGATTGAAGGGGCAGGTACGCAGTATTTT. This chain links TRBV5-1 with TRBJ2-3; tentative D call: TRBD1 (5 bases). There are 14 residues in the CDR3. Per the germline V gene, CDR1 is SGHRS and CDR2 is YFSETQ. The V end lost 5 bases, the J end lost 8 bases, and 18 bases lay between the germline ends.

The CDR3, as DNA: TGTGCCAGCCTCCGGCAGGAAGCCTACGAGCAGTACTTC. Amino acids: CASLRQEAYEQYF. The chain couples TRBV6-5 to TRBJ2-7; D is undetermined. Germline values: CDR1 MNHEY, CDR2 SVGAGI. The V gene lost 8 bases and the J gene lost 2 bases, with 13 bases spanning the gap. This CDR3 has 13 amino acids.

This sequence joins TRBV5-1 and TRBJ1-5; 9 nucleotides match TRBD1. Germline V gene sequence: CDR1 SGHRS, CDR2 YFSETQ. The CDR3 contains 16 residues. Germline trimming cut 4 bases from V and 7 bases from J; bases unmatched to any gene: 12. CDR3 sequence reads: CASSPDGTGYQQPQHF. CDR3 DNA sequence: TGCGCCAGCAGCCCCGACGGGACAGGGTACCAACAGCCCCAGCATTTT.

The chain carries TRBV30 and TRBJ1-1; D gene uncertain. CDR1 is GTSNPN, CDR2 SVGIG, per germline (reference sequence). This CDR3 has 15 amino acids. The V end lost 0 bases, the J end lost 1 base, and 12 bases lay between the germline ends. The CDR3 DNA reads TGTGCCTGGAGTGTAGTTTTGCGGGAGAACACTGAAGCTTTCTTT. Its protein is CAWSVVLRENTEAFF. Full variable domain (outside the CDR3, taken from reference TRBV30 and TRBJ1-1): SQTIHQWPATLVQPVGSPLSLECTVEGTSNPNLYWYRQAAGRGLQLLFYSVGIGQISSEVPQNLSASRPQDRQFILSSKKLLLSDSGFYLCAWSVVLRENTEAFFGQGTRLTVV.

The chain joins TRBV19 to TRBJ1-4; a possible D gene is TRBD1 (5 bases). CDR1 and CDR2 from the germline V gene are LNHDA and SQIVND (reference sequence). The CDR3 is 16 residues long. Trimming took off 3 bases at V and 5 bases at J, with 16 bases between the two ends. CDR3 sequence reads: CASSIRGGRRNEKLFF. The CDR3 coding sequence is TGTGCCAGTAGTATTCGGGGCGGGCGGCGAAATGAAAAACTGTTTTTT. The full variable domain, its missing parts supplied by reference TRBV19 and TRBJ1-4, is DGGITQSPKYLFRKEGQNVTLSCEQNLNHDAMYWYRQDPGQGLRLIYYSQIVNDFQKGDIAEGYSVSREKKESFPLTVTSAQKNPTAFYLCASSIRGGRRNEKLFFGSGTQLSVL.

V usage is TRBV11-3 and J usage is TRBJ2-5; 8 bases line up with TRBD1. This CDR3 has 14 amino acids. The junction had 6 bases not matched to a gene; V was cut back by 5 bases and J by 4 bases. CDR1 and CDR2 from the germline V gene are SGHNT and YENEEA. The CDR3 coding sequence is TGTGCCAGCAGCCGACAGGGGTTAGGAGAGACCCAGTACTTC. As protein: CASSRQGLGETQYF.

The chain carries TRBV29-1 and TRBJ2-5, with D perhaps matching TRBD2 (5 bases). Per germline, CDR1 SQVTM and CDR2 ANQGSEA. The CDR3 length is 13 residues. Trimming shortened V by 5 bases and J by 4 bases, and 14 bases separated the two germline ends. CDR3 in amino acids: CSVMTNAGETQYF. The CDR3 DNA reads TGCAGCGTTATGACAAATGCGGGAGAGACCCAGTACTTC.

The chain joins TRBV20-1 to TRBJ2-1, with D unclear. Germline V lookup: CDR1 DFQATT, CDR2 SNEGSKA (reference sequence). V shed 6 bases and J shed 4 bases, with 7 bases lying between them. The CDR3 length is 11 residues. DNA of the CDR3: TGCAGTGCGAGATCATACAATGAGCAGTTCTTC. Translated, it gives CSARSYNEQFF.

Only one count was recorded for this clone. This chain joins TRBV30 and TRBJ1-2; D uncertain. Germline V CDR1 and CDR2: GTSNPN, SVGIG (reference sequence). V gave up 5 bases and J gave up 0 bases, with 7 bases separating them. This CDR3 region has 12 residues. CDR3 sequence: CAWGPANYGYTF. The CDR3 region has the DNA TGTGCCTGGGGACCTGCTAACTATGGCTACACCTTC. The entire variable domain, with the rest obtained from reference TRBV30 and TRBJ1-2, is as follows: SQTIHQWPATLVQPVGSPLSLECTVEGTSNPNLYWYRQAAGRGLQLLFYSVGIGQISSEVPQNLSASRPQDRQFILSSKKLLLSDSGFYLCAWGPANYGYTFGSGTRLTVV.